One and the same sample provided the 27 T cell receptor beta chains below, sequenced in a study of CD8+ T cells in alopecia areata. Treatment noted: oral pan-JAK inhibitor, 5-10 mg twice daily. Extracted RNA was reverse transcribed, and the resulting cDNA served as sequencing template. This table comes from immunoSEQ multiplex PCR, and its TCRdb copy is limited to in-frame clones, with some not included. Among some 170,000 clones listed, roughly 58% were seen once. Here the sequenced sample was CD4+ T cells sorted from blood, taken at roughly week 55, from a patient treated with tofacitinib. These receptor sequences come from a human donor with alopecia areata.

This chain connects TRBV11-2 to TRBJ2-7, with 10 bases identical to TRBD1. The CDR3 loop spans 12 amino acids. CDR1 SGHAT and CDR2 FQNNGV come from the germline V gene. The V and J ends lost 5 bases and 12 bases, in that order; junction bases with no gene match: 7. Here the CDR3 DNA reads TGTGCCAGCAGCCGGGACAGGGGTTTTCTGTACTTC. As protein: CASSRDRGFLYF.

The chain carries TRBV19 and TRBJ2-5; D unclear. Per the germline V gene, CDR1 is LNHDA and CDR2 is SQIVND (reference sequence). The CDR3 covers 14 residues. The V end lost 9 bases, the J end lost 2 bases, and 16 bases lay between the germline ends. CDR3 coding DNA: TGTGCCAGCAGACCGACGAGTATACAAGAGACCCAGTACTTC. Its translation is CASRPTSIQETQYF.

The V call is TRBV5-4, the J call TRBJ2-2; D gene uncertain. CDR3 length equals 15 residues. Germline-derived CDR1 and CDR2 are SGHNT and YYREEE (reference sequence). Trimming cost V 4 bases and J 2 bases, with 12 bases left between them. CDR3 amino acids: CASSVVGINTGELFF. DNA for the CDR3: TGTGCCAGCAGCGTTGTGGGGATTAACACCGGGGAGCTGTTTTTT.

This sequence joins TRBV7-8 and TRBJ2-5, with D unclear. Germline V gene data show CDR1 as SGHVS and CDR2 as FQNEAQ. The V end lost 1 base, the J end lost 2 bases, and 11 bases lay between the germline ends. The CDR3 is 15 residues long. The CDR3, as DNA: TGTGCCAGCAGCTTAGTCGCTGGGCCACAAGAGACCCAGTACTTC. Translation gives CASSLVAGPQETQYF.

Comments on this clone: Mismatch with germline at one junction end may stem from a read error. This chain uses TRBV30 with TRBJ1-6; 7 nucleotides match TRBD1. Germline lookup yields CDR1 GTSNPN and CDR2 SVGIG (reference sequence). This CDR3 contains 15 residues. CDR3 DNA sequence: TGTGCATGGATGCAATCTAGACAGGGAGGCTCACCCCTCCACTTT. This translates into CAWMQSRQGGSPLHF. Filled out from reference TRBV30 and TRBJ1-6, the complete variable domain reads SQTIHQWPATLVQPVGSPLSLECTVEGTSNPNLYWYRQAAGRGLQLLFYSVGIGQISSEVPQNLSASRPQDRQFILSSKKLLLSDSGFYLCAWMQSRQGGSPLHFGNGTRLTVT.

This chain connects TRBV2 to TRBJ2-7; D is perhaps TRBD2 (5 bases). The V end lost 6 bases, the J end lost 2 bases, and 11 bases lay between the germline ends. CDR1 is SNHLY and CDR2 is FYNNEI in the germline V gene. This CDR3 region has 13 residues. The CDR3 sequence: CASRITLAYEQYF. The CDR3 DNA sequence: TGTGCCAGCAGGATAACACTAGCCTACGAGCAGTACTTC. The variable domain in full, completed from reference TRBV2 and TRBJ2-7, reads EPEVTQTPSHQVTQMGQEVILRCVPISNHLYFYWYRQILGQKVEFLVSFYNNEISEKSEIFDDQFSVERPDGSNFTLKIRSTKLEDSAMYFCASRITLAYEQYFGPGTRLTVT.

The chain combines TRBV4-2 with TRBJ2-3; weak D call: TRBD2 (7 bases). Trimming cost V 4 bases and J 6 bases, with 20 bases left between them. Germline assignment: CDR1 LGHNA and CDR2 YNFKEQ. This CDR3 contains 16 residues. This chain's CDR3 is CASSPSGGTFRDTQYF. The CDR3 nucleotides read TGTGCCAGCAGCCCCTCGGGGGGCACCTTCAGGGATACGCAGTATTTT.

V usage is TRBV29-1 and J usage is TRBJ1-1, with D possibly TRBD1 on 6 matching bases. The CDR3 contains 15 residues. Germline CDR1 and CDR2: SQVTM and ANQGSEA. Trimming removed 6 bases at V and 4 bases at J, with 21 bases between. The DNA for the CDR3 is TGCAGCGTATGGGACACGGGTTCCGGGAGCACTGAAGCTTTCTTT. Translated, it gives CSVWDTGSGSTEAFF.

The V and J genes are TRBV2 and TRBJ1-2, with 9 bases that match TRBD1. V was clipped by 3 bases and J by 7 bases; unmatched bases: 3. Germline assignment: CDR1 SNHLY and CDR2 FYNNEI. This CDR3 has 13 residues. The CDR3, as DNA: TGTGCCAGCAGTGAGCAGGACAGGGGTGGCTACACCTTC. This sequence encodes CASSEQDRGGYTF.

The chain couples TRBV14 to TRBJ2-5; the D gene is possibly TRBD1 (5 bases). The J call may be in error: the DNA end matches TRBJ2-7 better. Germline values: CDR1 SGHDN, CDR2 FVKESK. The CDR3 spans 14 residues. The chain's CDR3 is CASSRNPQGYEQYF. The CDR3 region has the DNA TGTGCCAGCAGCCGAAATCCGCAGGGATACGAGCAGTACTTC.

This clone was counted ten times or more. V gene TRBV2 combines with J gene TRBJ1-5; 9 bases are shared with TRBD1. With 2 bases clipped from V and 0 bases from J, the junction kept 2 bases outside the gene matches. Germline V lookup: CDR1 SNHLY, CDR2 FYNNEI. The CDR3 sequence is 16 residues long. CDR3 residues: CASSESGQGSNQPQHF. CDR3 coding DNA: TGTGCCAGCAGTGAATCGGGACAGGGTAGCAATCAGCCCCAGCATTTT.

This chain connects TRBV6-5 to TRBJ2-7; D remains ambiguous. Germline assignment: CDR1 MNHEY and CDR2 SVGAGI. The CDR3 spans 12 residues. Trimming took off 4 bases at V and 0 bases at J, with 4 bases between the two ends. In nucleotides, the CDR3 is TGTGCCAGCAGTTCTTTCTCCTACGAGCAGTACTTC. The encoded protein is CASSSFSYEQYF.

This clone has more than one count but fewer than ten. The rearrangement links TRBV11-2 to TRBJ2-5; no clear D. V was trimmed by 0 bases and J by 5 bases, leaving 4 bases between them. This CDR3 is 12 amino acids long. In germline, CDR1 is SGHAT, CDR2 FQNNGV. The CDR3 DNA reads as TGTGCCAGCAGCTTAGAGGTTGAGACCCAGTACTTC. Translating gives CASSLEVETQYF.

V is TRBV11-2 and J is TRBJ2-1; D not resolved. The CDR3 length is 16 residues. Germline V lookup: CDR1 SGHAT, CDR2 FQNNGV. Trimming removed 1 base at V and 0 bases at J, with 10 bases between. CDR3 nucleotide sequence: TGTGCCAGCAGCTTAGCGATGGTAAGCTCCTACAATGAGCAGTTCTTC. It specifies CASSLAMVSSYNEQFF.

The V gene is TRBV9, the J gene TRBJ2-3; D uncertain. Trimming removed 0 bases at V and 4 bases at J, with 9 bases between. CDR3 length: 14 residues. CDR1 and CDR2 (germline): SGDLS, YYNGEE. CDR3 sequence reads: CASSVDLRSDTQYF. CDR3 DNA sequence: TGTGCCAGCAGCGTAGATTTAAGGTCAGATACGCAGTATTTT.

The rearrangement joins TRBV7-9 to TRBJ1-5; D gene ambiguous. V shed 5 bases and J shed 5 bases, with 10 bases lying between them. This CDR3 is 13 amino acids long. From germline, CDR1 is SEHNR and CDR2 FQNEAQ (reference sequence). CDR3 DNA sequence: TGTGCCAGCAGCCCTAACCCCGATCAGCCCCAGCATTTT. This codes for CASSPNPDQPQHF. The complete variable domain, with remaining parts taken from reference TRBV7-9 and TRBJ1-5, reads DTGVSQNPRHKITKRGQNVTFRCDPISEHNRLYWYRQTLGQGPEFLTYFQNEAQLEKSRLLSDRFSAERPKGSFSTLEIQRTEQGDSAMYLCASSPNPDQPQHFGDGTRLSIL.

This clone was picked up a small number of times. The J gene is TRBJ2-1, the V gene TRBV9, with 8 nucleotides matching TRBD2. J lost 1 base, V lost 4 bases, and 10 bases had no gene match. The germline V gene encodes CDR1 SGDLS and CDR2 YYNGEE. This CDR3 spans 17 amino acids. Here the CDR3 DNA reads TGTGCCAGCAGCCCCCAAGCCCGGGGGGGTTCCTACAATGAGCAGTTCTTC. The encoded protein is CASSPQARGGSYNEQFF.

The V call is TRBV10-3, the J call TRBJ1-4; D may be TRBD1 (6 bases). The CDR3 length is 13 residues. Trimming cost V 10 bases and J 8 bases, with 17 bases left between them. In germline, CDR1 is ENHRY, CDR2 SYGVKD. Here the CDR3 reads CASNRDIGEKLFF. In DNA form, the CDR3 reads TGTGCCAGCAACCGGGACATAGGAGAAAAACTGTTTTTT.

Note on this clone: The sample has other DNA sequences that encode this CDR3 too. The chain recombines TRBV2 with TRBJ2-7, with a tentative D call TRBD2 (6 bases). The germline V gene encodes CDR1 SNHLY and CDR2 FYNNEI. CDR3 length: 14 amino acids. V lost 3 bases and J lost 0, with 9 bases in between. CDR3: CASSEHGGSYEQYF. The CDR3 nucleotides are TGTGCCAGCAGTGAGCACGGGGGCTCCTACGAGCAGTACTTC. The complete variable domain, with remaining parts taken from reference TRBV2 and TRBJ2-7, reads EPEVTQTPSHQVTQMGQEVILRCVPISNHLYFYWYRQILGQKVEFLVSFYNNEISEKSEIFDDQFSVERPDGSNFTLKIRSTKLEDSAMYFCASSEHGGSYEQYFGPGTRLTVT.

This clone appeared once. The rearrangement links TRBV6-1 to TRBJ1-5; D may be TRBD1 (6 bases). The length of the CDR3 is 14 residues. Trimming took 7 bases from V and 4 from J, leaving 14 bases between them. CDR1 is MNHNS, CDR2 SASEGT, per germline. The CDR3 spells CASTSNRANQPQHF. As DNA, the CDR3 is TGTGCCAGCACCTCTAACAGGGCAAATCAGCCCCAGCATTTT.

The chain has TRBV7-8 and TRBJ2-3, with TRBD2 as a possible D gene (5 bases). V lost 4 bases to trimming and J lost 8 bases, with 13 bases between them. CDR1 SGHVS and CDR2 FQNEAQ come from the germline V gene. The CDR3 contains 13 residues. The CDR3 DNA follows: TGTGCCAGCAGCTCTGAAGCGGTGGGTACGCAGTATTTT. As protein: CASSSEAVGTQYF.

J is TRBJ2-5 and V is TRBV15; TRBD1 or TRBD2 may be the D gene (5 bases each). The CDR3 covers 16 residues. Germline CDR1 reads LNHNV; CDR2 reads YYDKDF (reference sequence). Trimming stripped 1 base from V and 1 base from J, with 13 bases between. The CDR3 loop reads CATSRVGTSVQETQYF. For the CDR3, the DNA is TGTGCCACCAGCAGAGTTGGGACGTCTGTCCAAGAGACCCAGTACTTC.

The chain couples TRBV30 to TRBJ2-6; 11 bases match TRBD1. Looked up from germline, CDR1 is GTSNPN and CDR2 is SVGIG (reference sequence). With V trimmed by 8 bases and J by 0 bases, 6 bases remained unmatched. The CDR3 covers 16 residues. The CDR3 bases are TGTGCCGGCACCGGGACAGGGGGCTCTGGGGCCAACGTCCTGACTTTC. It is translated as CAGTGTGGSGANVLTF.

CDR3 in amino acids: CASGLFLAGEQFF. In DNA form, the CDR3 reads TGTGCTAGTGGTTTGTTCCTGGCGGGTGAGCAGTTCTTC. The V gene is TRBV12-5, the J gene TRBJ2-1, with D perhaps matching TRBD2 (5 bases). The CDR3 consists of 13 residues. Germline assignment: CDR1 LGHNT and CDR2 FRNRAP. V lost 2 bases to trimming and J lost 9 bases, with 11 bases between them.

The chain couples TRBV19 to TRBJ2-7; either TRBD1 or TRBD2 may supply D (5 bases each). V was shortened by 1 base and J by 5 bases, with 6 bases between the two germline ends. Germline lookup yields CDR1 LNHDA and CDR2 SQIVND (reference sequence). The CDR3 has 12 amino acids. As DNA, the CDR3 is TGTGCCAGTAGTATAGGAGGGGACGAGCAGTACTTC. Its translation is CASSIGGDEQYF.

The chain joins TRBV30 to TRBJ1-1; D unclear. V was trimmed by 0 bases and J by 2 bases, leaving 16 bases between them. The length of the CDR3 is 16 residues. In germline, CDR1 is GTSNPN, CDR2 SVGIG (reference sequence). The CDR3: CAWSVLWGSPNTEAFF. In nucleotides, the CDR3 is TGTGCCTGGAGTGTACTCTGGGGTTCCCCAAACACTGAAGCTTTCTTT. Complete variable domain (other parts from reference TRBV30 and TRBJ1-1): SQTIHQWPATLVQPVGSPLSLECTVEGTSNPNLYWYRQAAGRGLQLLFYSVGIGQISSEVPQNLSASRPQDRQFILSSKKLLLSDSGFYLCAWSVLWGSPNTEAFFGQGTRLTVV.

The chain uses TRBV6-5 and TRBJ1-1; a possible D gene is TRBD1 (6 bases). The CDR3 loop spans 13 amino acids. Germline CDR1 and CDR2: MNHEY and SVGAGI. Trimming pared 7 bases from V and 4 bases from J, leaving 13 bases between. CDR3 amino acids: CASILQGSTEAFF. The CDR3 DNA reads TGTGCCAGCATTCTCCAGGGGAGCACTGAAGCTTTCTTT.